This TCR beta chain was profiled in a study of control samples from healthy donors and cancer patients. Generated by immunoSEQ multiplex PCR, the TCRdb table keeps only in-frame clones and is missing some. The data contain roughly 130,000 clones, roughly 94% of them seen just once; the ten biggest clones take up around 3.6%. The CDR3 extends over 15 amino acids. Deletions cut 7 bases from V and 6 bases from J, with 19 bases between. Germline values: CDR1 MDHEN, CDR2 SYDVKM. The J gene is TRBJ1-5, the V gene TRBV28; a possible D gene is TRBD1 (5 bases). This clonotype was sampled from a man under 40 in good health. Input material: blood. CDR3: CASKPTGRGTQPQHF. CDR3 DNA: TGTGCCAGCAAACCCACCGGGAGGGGCACTCAGCCCCAGCATTTT.